This is a list of T cell receptor beta chains from one sample in a study of sequential checkpoint blockade in melanoma. Some clones are missing from TCRdb's copy, which holds only in-frame ones; the method was immunoSEQ multiplex PCR. The table records approximately 500 clones, 24% of them present only once. The sample was tumor tissue (inferred from file names), taken from a patient given nivolumab and ipilimumab in sequence. These receptor sequences come from a human donor with melanoma. Both conserved end residues are part of each CDR3. Fields, in order: D gene, clone size, CDR3 length, V gene, J gene, CDR3 protein, CDR3 DNA. The D gene is left open where the match is weak. Some rows mark clone size as missing; the rest say once, few, many or name a class of expanded clone.

NA	NA	14	TRBV11-3	TRBJ2-3	CASSLGPSADTQYF	TGTGCCAGCAGCTTAGGCCCCTCAGCAGATACGCAGTATTTT
NA	NA	15	TRBV14	TRBJ2-1	CASSRWAQPFNEQFF	TGTGCCAGCAGCCGGTGGGCCCAACCTTTCAATGAGCAGTTCTTC
NA	medium-sized	14	TRBV11-3	TRBJ1-1	CASSLQNERTEAFF	TGTGCCAGCAGCTTACAGAACGAGAGGACTGAAGCTTTCTTT
NA	NA	14	TRBV5-1	TRBJ2-1	CASSGGTTYNEQFF	TGCGCCAGCAGCGGAGGGACAACCTACAATGAGCAGTTCTTC
NA	large	14	TRBV11-3	TRBJ1-1	CASSRGGSSTEAFF	TGTGCCAGCAGCCGTGGGGGGTCGAGCACTGAAGCTTTCTTT
NA	NA	14	TRBV30	TRBJ1-3	CAWSVGITGNTIYF	TGTGCCTGGAGTGTAGGGATTACTGGAAACACCATATATTTT
NA	NA	13	TRBV14	TRBJ2-1	CASNWGGMDEQFF	TGTGCCAGCAATTGGGGGGGCATGGATGAGCAGTTCTTC
NA	NA	14	TRBV28	TRBJ1-4	CASRTTRGGEKLFF	TGTGCCAGCAGAACGACCCGCGGAGGAGAAAAACTGTTTTTT
TRBD2	large	14	TRBV11-3	TRBJ2-3	CASSLAGGPDTQYF	TGTGCCAGCAGCTTGGCGGGGGGGCCAGATACGCAGTATTTT
NA	NA	17	TRBV15	TRBJ2-3	CATSRDGRELGTDTQYF	TGTGCCACCAGCAGAGATGGTCGGGAGCTAGGGACAGATACGCAGTATTTT